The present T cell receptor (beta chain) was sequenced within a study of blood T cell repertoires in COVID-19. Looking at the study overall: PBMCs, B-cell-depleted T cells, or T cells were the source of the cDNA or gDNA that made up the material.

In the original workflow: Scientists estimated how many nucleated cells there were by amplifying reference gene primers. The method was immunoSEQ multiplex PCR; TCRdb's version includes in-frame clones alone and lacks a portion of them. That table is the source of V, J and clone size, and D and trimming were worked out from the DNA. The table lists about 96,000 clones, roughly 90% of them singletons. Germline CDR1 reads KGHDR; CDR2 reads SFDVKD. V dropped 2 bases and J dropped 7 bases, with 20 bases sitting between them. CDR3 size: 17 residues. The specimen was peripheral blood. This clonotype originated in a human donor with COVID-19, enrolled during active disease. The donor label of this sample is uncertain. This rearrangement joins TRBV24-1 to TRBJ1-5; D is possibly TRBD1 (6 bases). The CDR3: CATSDSRDRPGKQPQHF. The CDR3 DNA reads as TGTGCCACCAGTGATTCTCGAGACAGGCCTGGTAAACAGCCCCAGCATTTT.